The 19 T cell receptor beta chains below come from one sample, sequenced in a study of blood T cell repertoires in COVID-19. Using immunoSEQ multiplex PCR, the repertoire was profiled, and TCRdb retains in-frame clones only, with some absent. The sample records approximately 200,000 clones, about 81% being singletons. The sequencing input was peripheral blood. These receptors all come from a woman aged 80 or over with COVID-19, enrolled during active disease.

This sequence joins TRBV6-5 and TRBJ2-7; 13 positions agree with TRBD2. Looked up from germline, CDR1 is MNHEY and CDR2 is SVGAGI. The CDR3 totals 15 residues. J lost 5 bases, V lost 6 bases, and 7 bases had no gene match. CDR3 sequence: CASRAGLAGSHEQYF. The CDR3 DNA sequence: TGTGCCAGCAGGGCGGGACTAGCGGGATCTCACGAGCAGTACTTC.

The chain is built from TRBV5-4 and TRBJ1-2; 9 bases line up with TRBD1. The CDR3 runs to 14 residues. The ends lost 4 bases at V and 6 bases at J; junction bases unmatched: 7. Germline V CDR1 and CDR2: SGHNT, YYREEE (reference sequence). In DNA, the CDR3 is TGTGCCAGCAGCACGGGACAGGGATCTAATGGCTACACCTTC. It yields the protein CASSTGQGSNGYTF.

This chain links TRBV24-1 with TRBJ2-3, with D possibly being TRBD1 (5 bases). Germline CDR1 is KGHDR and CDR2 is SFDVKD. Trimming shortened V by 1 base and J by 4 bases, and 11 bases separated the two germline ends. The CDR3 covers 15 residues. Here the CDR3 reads CATSDFARAPDTQYF. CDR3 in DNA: TGTGCCACCAGTGATTTCGCCAGGGCCCCAGATACGCAGTATTTT.

The CDR3 DNA reads TGTGCCAGCAGTTTAACAGGCTCCCTCTACGAGCAGTACTTC. Protein product: CASSLTGSLYEQYF. The rearrangement uses TRBV28 and TRBJ2-7; TRBD1 might be the D (5 bases). This CDR3 has 14 residues. CDR1 and CDR2 (germline): MDHEN, SYDVKM. With 2 bases removed from V and 3 bases from J, the gap between germline ends came to 11 bases. The variable domain in full, with the rest retrieved from reference TRBV28 and TRBJ2-7, is DVKVTQSSRYLVKRTGEKVFLECVQDMDHENMFWYRQDPGLGLRLIYFSYDVKMKEKGDIPEGYSVSREKKERFSLILESASTNQTSMYLCASSLTGSLYEQYFGPGTRLTVT.

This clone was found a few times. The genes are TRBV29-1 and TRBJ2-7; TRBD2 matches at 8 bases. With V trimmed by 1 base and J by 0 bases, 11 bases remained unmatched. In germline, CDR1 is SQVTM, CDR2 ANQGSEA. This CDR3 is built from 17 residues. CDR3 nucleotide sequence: TGCAGCGTTGAAGGGGCCTCGAGCGGGAGCCGCTCCTACGAGCAGTACTTC. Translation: CSVEGASSGSRSYEQYF.

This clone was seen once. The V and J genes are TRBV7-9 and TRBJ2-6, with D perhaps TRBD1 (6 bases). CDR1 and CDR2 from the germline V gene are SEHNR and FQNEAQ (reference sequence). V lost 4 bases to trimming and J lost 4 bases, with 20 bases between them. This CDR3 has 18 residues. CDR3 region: CASSSRGQPHSGANVLTF. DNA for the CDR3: TGTGCCAGCAGCTCCAGGGGCCAACCCCATTCGGGGGCCAACGTCCTGACTTTC.

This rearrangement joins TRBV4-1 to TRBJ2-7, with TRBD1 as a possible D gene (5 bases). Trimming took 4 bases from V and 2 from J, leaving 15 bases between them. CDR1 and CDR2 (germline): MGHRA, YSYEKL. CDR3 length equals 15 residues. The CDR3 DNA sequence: TGCGCCAGCAGCCCCCAGGGTGGTGGGGCCTACGAGCAGTACTTC. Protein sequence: CASSPQGGGAYEQYF.

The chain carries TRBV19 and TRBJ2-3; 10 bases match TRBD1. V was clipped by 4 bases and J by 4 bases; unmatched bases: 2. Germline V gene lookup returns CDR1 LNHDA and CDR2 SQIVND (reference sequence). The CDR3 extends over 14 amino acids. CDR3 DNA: TGTGCCAGTAGTACCGGACAGGGGGCAGATACGCAGTATTTT. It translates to CASSTGQGADTQYF.

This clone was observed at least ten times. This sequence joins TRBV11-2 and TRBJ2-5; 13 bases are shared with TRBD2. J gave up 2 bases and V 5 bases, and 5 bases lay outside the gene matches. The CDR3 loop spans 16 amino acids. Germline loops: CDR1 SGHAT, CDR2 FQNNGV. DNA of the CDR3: TGTGCCAGCAGCAATGGACTAGCGGGGGATCAAGAGACCCAGTACTTC. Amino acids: CASSNGLAGDQETQYF.

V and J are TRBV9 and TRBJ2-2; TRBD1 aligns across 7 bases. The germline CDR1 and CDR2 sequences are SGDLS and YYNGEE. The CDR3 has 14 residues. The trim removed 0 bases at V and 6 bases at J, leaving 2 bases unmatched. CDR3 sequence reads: CASSVVGGSGELFF. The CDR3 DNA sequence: TGTGCCAGCAGCGTAGTAGGGGGCTCCGGGGAGCTGTTTTTT.

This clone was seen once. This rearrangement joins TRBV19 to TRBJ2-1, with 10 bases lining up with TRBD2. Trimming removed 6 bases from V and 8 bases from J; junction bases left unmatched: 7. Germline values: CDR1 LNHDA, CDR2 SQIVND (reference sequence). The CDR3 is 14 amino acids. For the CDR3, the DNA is TGTGCCAGTAGGAGAGCGGGAGGGCCCCATGAGCAGTTCTTC. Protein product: CASRRAGGPHEQFF.

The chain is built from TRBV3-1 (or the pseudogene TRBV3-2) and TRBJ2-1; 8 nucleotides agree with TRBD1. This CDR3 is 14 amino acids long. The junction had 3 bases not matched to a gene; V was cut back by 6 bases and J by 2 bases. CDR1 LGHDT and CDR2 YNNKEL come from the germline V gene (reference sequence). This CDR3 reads CASSPTGAYNEQFF. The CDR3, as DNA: TGTGCCAGCAGTCCGACAGGGGCCTACAATGAGCAGTTCTTC.

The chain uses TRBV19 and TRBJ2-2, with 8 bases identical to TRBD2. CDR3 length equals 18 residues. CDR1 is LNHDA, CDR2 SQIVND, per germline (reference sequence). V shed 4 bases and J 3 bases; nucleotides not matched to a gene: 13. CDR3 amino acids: CASSTPLSGNAYTGELFF. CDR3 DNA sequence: TGTGCCAGTAGTACGCCCCTTAGCGGGAACGCGTACACCGGGGAGCTGTTTTTT.

The CDR3 protein is CASQRHFSGANVLTF. DNA for the CDR3: TGCGCCAGCCAAAGACACTTCTCTGGGGCCAACGTCCTGACTTTC. The V and J genes are TRBV10-2 and TRBJ2-6; D gene unclear. V was clipped by 8 bases and J by 0 bases, with 11 bases between them. The CDR3 has 15 amino acids. Germline V gene sequence: CDR1 WSHSY, CDR2 SAAADI.

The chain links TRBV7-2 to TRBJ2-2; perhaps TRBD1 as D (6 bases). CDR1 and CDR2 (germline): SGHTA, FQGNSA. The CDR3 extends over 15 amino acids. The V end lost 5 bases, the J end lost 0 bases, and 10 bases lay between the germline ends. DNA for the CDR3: TGTGCCAGCAGCCCTTGGGGGCCGAACACCGGGGAGCTGTTTTTT. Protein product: CASSPWGPNTGELFF. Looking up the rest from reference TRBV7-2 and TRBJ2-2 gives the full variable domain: GAGVSQSPSNKVTEKGKDVELRCDPISGHTALYWYRQSLGQGLEFLIYFQGNSAPDKSGLPSDRFSAERTGGSVSTLTIQRTQQEDSAVYLCASSPWGPNTGELFFGEGSRLTVL.

DNA of the CDR3: TGTGCCAGCAGCTTTTCGACTAGCGGGACCGGGGAGCTGTTTTTT. Translated, it gives CASSFSTSGTGELFF. The V and J genes are TRBV7-2 and TRBJ2-2; TRBD2 agrees at 10 bases. Germline lookup yields CDR1 SGHTA and CDR2 FQGNSA. CDR3 length equals 15 residues. The trim removed 3 bases at V and 5 bases at J, leaving 3 bases unmatched.

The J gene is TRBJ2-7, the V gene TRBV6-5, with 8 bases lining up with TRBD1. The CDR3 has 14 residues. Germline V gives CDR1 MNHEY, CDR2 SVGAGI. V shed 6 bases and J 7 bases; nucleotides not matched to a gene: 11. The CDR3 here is CASSSLGQAREQYF. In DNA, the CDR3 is TGTGCCAGCAGCAGCTTGGGACAGGCGCGAGAGCAGTACTTC.

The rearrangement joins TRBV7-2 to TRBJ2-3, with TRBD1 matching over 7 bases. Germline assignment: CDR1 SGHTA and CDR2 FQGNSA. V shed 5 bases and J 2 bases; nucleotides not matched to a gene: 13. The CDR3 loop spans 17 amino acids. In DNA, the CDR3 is TGTGCCAGCAGCCAGACCCCCTCCGGGACAGTCACAGATACGCAGTATTTT. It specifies CASSQTPSGTVTDTQYF.

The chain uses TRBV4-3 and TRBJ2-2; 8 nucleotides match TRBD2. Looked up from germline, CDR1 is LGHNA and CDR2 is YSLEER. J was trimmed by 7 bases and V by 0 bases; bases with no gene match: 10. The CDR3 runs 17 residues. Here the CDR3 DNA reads TGCGCCAGCAGCCAAGATAACTCGATAGCGGGGAACGGGGAGCTGTTTTTT. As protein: CASSQDNSIAGNGELFF.